The present entry profiles one TCR beta chain with its context. Its antigen remains unknown. These data are taken from a study of vaccination effects on CD4 cells after COVID-19. Within the ViraFEST assay, antigen-specific CD4+ T cells underwent expansion with viral peptide pools prior to sequencing. Culture lasted about 10 days before CD4+ T cell isolation. Convalescent patients had PCR-confirmed SARS-CoV-2 infection between March and December 2020. V was cut by 1 base and J by 7 bases, with 10 bases left in between. CDR1 and CDR2 (germline): MNHNS, SASEGT. The CDR3 totals 14 residues. The method was immunoSEQ multiplex PCR; TCRdb's version includes in-frame clones alone and lacks a portion of them. The profile shows roughly 25,000 clones, 60% to 80% of them singletons.

This chain links TRBV6-1 with TRBJ1-4, with a tentative D call TRBD1 (5 bases). This TCR was recovered from a human donor who had a prior SARS-CoV-2 infection. The source material was CD4+ T cells from PBMCs cultured with HCoV-NL63 spike peptides, sampled before COVID-19 vaccination. The CDR3 DNA reads as TGTGCCAGCAGTGAAGACAGGCTTAGTGAAAAACTGTTTTTT. Its protein is CASSEDRLSEKLFF.